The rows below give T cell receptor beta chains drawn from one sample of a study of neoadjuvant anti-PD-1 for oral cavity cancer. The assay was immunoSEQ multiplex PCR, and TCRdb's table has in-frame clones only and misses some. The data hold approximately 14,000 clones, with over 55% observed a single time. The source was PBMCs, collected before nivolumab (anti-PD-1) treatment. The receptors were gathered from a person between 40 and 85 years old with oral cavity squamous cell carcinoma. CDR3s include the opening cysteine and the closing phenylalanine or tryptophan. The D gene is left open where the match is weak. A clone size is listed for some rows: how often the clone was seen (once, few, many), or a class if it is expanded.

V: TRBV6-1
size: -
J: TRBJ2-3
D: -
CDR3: CASSEDPLNTDTQYF
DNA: TGTGCCAGCAGTGAAGACCCTTTGAACACAGATACGCAGTATTTT

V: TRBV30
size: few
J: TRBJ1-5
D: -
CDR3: CAWSRRENQPQHF
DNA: TGTGCCTGGAGTCGCAGGGAGAATCAGCCCCAGCATTTT

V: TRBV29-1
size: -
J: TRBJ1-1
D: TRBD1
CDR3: CSVPGQVNTEAFF
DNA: TGCAGCGTTCCAGGACAGGTGAACACTGAAGCTTTCTTT

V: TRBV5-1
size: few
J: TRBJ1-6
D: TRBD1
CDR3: CASSSGLRQGSEPLHF
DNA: TGCGCCAGCAGCTCGGGCCTACGACAGGGTAGTGAACCCCTCCACTTT

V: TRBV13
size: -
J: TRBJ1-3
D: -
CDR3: CASSQFGNTIYF
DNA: TGTGCCAGCAGCCAATTCGGAAACACCATATATTTT

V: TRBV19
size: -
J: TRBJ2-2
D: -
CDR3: CASKSTPGGETGELFF
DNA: TGTGCCAGTAAATCCACCCCGGGGGGCGAGACCGGGGAGCTGTTTTTT

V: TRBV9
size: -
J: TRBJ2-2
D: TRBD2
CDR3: CASSPTTGTSGRTGELFF
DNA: TGTGCCAGCAGCCCCACCACTGGGACTAGCGGGAGAACCGGGGAGCTGTTTTTT

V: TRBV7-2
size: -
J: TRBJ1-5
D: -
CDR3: CASSLQVASNQPQHF
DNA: TGTGCCAGCAGCCTACAAGTTGCCAGCAATCAGCCCCAGCATTTT

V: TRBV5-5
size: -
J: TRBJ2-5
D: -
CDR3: CASSSSGTGQETQYF
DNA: TGTGCCAGCAGCTCGAGCGGGACAGGACAAGAGACCCAGTACTTC

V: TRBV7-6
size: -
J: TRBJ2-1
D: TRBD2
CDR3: CASSLDPRGSGGVNEQFF
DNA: TGTGCCAGCAGCTTAGACCCGCGGGGTAGCGGGGGGGTAAATGAGCAGTTCTTC

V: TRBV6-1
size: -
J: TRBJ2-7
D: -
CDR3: CASTDSSYEQYF
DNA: TGTGCCAGCACCGACAGCTCCTACGAGCAGTACTTC

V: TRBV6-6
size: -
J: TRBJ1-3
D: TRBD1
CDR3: CASSYGTQGSGNTIYF
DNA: TGTGCCAGCAGTTATGGCACACAGGGGTCGGGAAACACCATATATTTT

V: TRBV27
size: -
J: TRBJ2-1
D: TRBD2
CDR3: CASSLAGGAYNEQFF
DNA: TGTGCCAGCAGCCTAGCGGGAGGGGCCTACAATGAGCAGTTCTTC

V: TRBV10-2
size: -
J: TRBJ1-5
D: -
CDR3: CASSEGGIYSNQPQHF
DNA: TGCGCCAGCAGTGAGGGGGGAATATATAGCAATCAGCCCCAGCATTTT

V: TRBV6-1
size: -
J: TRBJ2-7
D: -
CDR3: CASTLQGSEQYF
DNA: TGTGCCAGCACCCTGCAGGGTAGCGAGCAGTACTTC

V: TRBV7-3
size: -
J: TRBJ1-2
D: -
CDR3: CASSLTAGQGPTF
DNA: TGTGCCAGCAGCTTAACCGCTGGGCAGGGGCCGACATTC

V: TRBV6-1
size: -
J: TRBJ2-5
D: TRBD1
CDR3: CASRDRGRVETQYF
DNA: TGTGCCAGCAGGGACAGGGGGCGCGTGGAGACCCAGTACTTC

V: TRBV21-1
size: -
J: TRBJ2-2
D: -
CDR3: CASSKPGTSVPGELFF
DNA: TGTGCCAGCAGCAAACCCGGGACTAGCGTCCCCGGGGAGCTGTTTTTT

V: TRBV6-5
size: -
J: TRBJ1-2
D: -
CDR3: CASSYRISSVGYTF
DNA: TGTGCCAGCAGTTACCGAATTTCAAGTGTTGGCTACACCTTC

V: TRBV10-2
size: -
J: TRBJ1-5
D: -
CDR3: CASSVVGGAHQPQHF
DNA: TGCGCCAGCAGTGTGGTGGGGGGGGCTCATCAGCCCCAGCATTTT

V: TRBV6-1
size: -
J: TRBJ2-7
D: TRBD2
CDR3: CASSEPGLQNEQYF
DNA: TGTGCCAGCAGTGAACCGGGACTACAAAACGAGCAGTACTTC

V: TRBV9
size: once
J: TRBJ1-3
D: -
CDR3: CASSVALQGVGNTIYF
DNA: TGTGCCAGCAGCGTAGCTCTACAGGGTGTTGGAAACACCATATATTTT

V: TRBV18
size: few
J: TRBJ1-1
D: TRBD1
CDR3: CASSPTGGRNTEAFF
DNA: TGTGCCAGCTCACCGACAGGGGGCAGGAACACTGAAGCTTTCTTT

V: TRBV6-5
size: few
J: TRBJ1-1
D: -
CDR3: CASSGGSMNTEAFF
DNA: TGTGCCAGCAGCGGGGGGTCCATGAACACTGAAGCTTTCTTT

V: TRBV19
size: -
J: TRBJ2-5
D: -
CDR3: CASSFLRGRAVETQYF
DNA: TGTGCCAGTAGTTTCCTAAGGGGGAGGGCCGTTGAGACCCAGTACTTC

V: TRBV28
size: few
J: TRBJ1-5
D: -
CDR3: CASSLKVQVTNQPQHF
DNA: TGTGCCAGCAGTTTAAAGGTTCAGGTCACCAATCAGCCCCAGCATTTT

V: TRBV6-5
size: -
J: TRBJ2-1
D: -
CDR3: CASSRGVTEQFF
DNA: TGTGCCAGCTCGCGAGGGGTCACTGAGCAGTTCTTC

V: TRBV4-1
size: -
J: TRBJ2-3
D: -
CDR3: CASSPWAASTDTQYF
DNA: TGCGCCAGCAGCCCATGGGCCGCTAGCACAGATACGCAGTATTTT

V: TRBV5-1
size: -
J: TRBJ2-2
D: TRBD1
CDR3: CASSRDRDTGELFF
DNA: TGCGCCAGCTCCCGGGACAGGGACACCGGGGAGCTGTTTTTT

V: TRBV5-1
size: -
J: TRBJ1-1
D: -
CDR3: CASSFGALTFF
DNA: TGCGCCAGCAGCTTCGGGGCGTTAACTTTCTTT

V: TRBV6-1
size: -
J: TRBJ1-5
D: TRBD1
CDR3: CAISRDRAQPQHF
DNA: TGTGCCATCTCCCGGGACAGGGCTCAGCCCCAGCATTTT

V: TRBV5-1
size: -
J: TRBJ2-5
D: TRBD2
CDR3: CASSPATSGAGTQYF
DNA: TGCGCCAGCAGCCCGGCGACTAGCGGGGCGGGGACCCAGTACTTC

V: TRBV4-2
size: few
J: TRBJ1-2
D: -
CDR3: CASSQDMNPGRYGYTF
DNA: TGTGCCAGCAGCCAAGATATGAATCCAGGGAGATATGGCTACACCTTC

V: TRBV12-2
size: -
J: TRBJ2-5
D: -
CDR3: CASRSTQLAGVGETQYF
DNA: TGTGCAAGTCGCTCCACCCAACTAGCGGGAGTCGGAGAGACCCAGTACTTC

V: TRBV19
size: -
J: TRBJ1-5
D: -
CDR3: CASSIDPGSNQPQHF
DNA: TGTGCCAGTAGTATAGACCCGGGAAGCAATCAGCCCCAGCATTTT

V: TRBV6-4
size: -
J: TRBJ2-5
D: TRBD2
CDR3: CASSCLSSGSEETQYF
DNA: TGTGCCAGCAGTTGCCTGTCTAGCGGGAGCGAAGAGACCCAGTACTTC

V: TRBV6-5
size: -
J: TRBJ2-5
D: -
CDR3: CASTPRSIQETQYF
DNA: TGTGCCAGCACCCCAAGGAGCATCCAAGAGACCCAGTACTTC

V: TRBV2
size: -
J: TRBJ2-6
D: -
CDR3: CASKRAAGANVLTF
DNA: TGTGCCAGCAAAAGGGCGGCCGGGGCCAACGTCCTGACTTTC

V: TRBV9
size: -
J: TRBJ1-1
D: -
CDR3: CASSTRTDNTEAFF
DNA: TGTGCCAGCAGCACAAGGACAGATAACACTGAAGCTTTCTTT

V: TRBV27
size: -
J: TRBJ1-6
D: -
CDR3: CASSSAPLSPLHF
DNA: TGTGCCAGCAGTTCCGCGCCTTTATCGCCCCTCCACTTT

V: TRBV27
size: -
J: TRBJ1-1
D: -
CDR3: CASSPPLGEAFF
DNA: TGTGCCAGCAGTCCCCCTTTGGGGGAAGCTTTCTTT

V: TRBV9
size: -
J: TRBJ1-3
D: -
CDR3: CASSVAYGQLSGNTIYF
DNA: TGTGCCAGCAGCGTAGCTTACGGGCAGCTCTCTGGAAACACCATATATTTT

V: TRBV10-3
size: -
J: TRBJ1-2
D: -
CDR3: CAISELGLAYGYTF
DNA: TGTGCCATCAGTGAGCTAGGGTTGGCCTATGGCTACACCTTC

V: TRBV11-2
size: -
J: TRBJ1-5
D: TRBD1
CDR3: CASSSTGRNQPQHF
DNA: TGTGCCAGCAGCTCGACAGGGCGAAATCAGCCCCAGCATTTT

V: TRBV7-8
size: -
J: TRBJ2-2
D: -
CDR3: CASSARTSRGTGELFF
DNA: TGTGCCAGCAGCGCCCGGACCAGCCGGGGGACCGGGGAGCTGTTTTTT

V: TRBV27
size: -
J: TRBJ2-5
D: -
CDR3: CASKSGGQAIQETQYF
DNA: TGTGCCAGCAAATCGGGGGGACAGGCCATACAAGAGACCCAGTACTTC

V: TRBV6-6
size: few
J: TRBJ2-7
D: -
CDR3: CASDGEGVGPREQYF
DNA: TGTGCCAGCGATGGTGAGGGAGTTGGGCCTCGGGAGCAGTACTTC